This paragraph covers one T cell receptor beta chain sequence. V lost 3 bases and J lost 4; bases outside the gene matches: 6. Per the germline V gene, CDR1 is SGHTA and CDR2 is FQGNSA. The CDR3 is 17 amino acids. The sample originates from a study of blood T cell repertoires in COVID-19. Per the authors' pipeline: Estimates of nucleated cell counts were drawn from the amplification of reference gene primers. Profiled with immunoSEQ multiplex PCR; TCRdb holds only in-frame clones, not every one. D and trimming were read from the DNA, whereas the V and J calls and clone size are those reported in that table. This sample yields some 280,000 clones, of which roughly 80% are seen a single time; around 4.5% belongs to the top ten.

The specimen sequenced was peripheral blood. This receptor was taken from a woman between 45 and 65 years old with active or convalescent COVID-19. J is TRBJ2-3 and V is TRBV7-2; 14 bases agree with TRBD2. The CDR3 DNA reads as TGTGCCAGCAGCTTTACTGGACTAGCGGGAGGTTCAGATACGCAGTATTTT. Translated, it gives CASSFTGLAGGSDTQYF. Looking up the rest from reference TRBV7-2 and TRBJ2-3 gives the full variable domain: GAGVSQSPSNKVTEKGKDVELRCDPISGHTALYWYRQSLGQGLEFLIYFQGNSAPDKSGLPSDRFSAERTGGSVSTLTIQRTQQEDSAVYLCASSFTGLAGGSDTQYFGPGTRLTVL.